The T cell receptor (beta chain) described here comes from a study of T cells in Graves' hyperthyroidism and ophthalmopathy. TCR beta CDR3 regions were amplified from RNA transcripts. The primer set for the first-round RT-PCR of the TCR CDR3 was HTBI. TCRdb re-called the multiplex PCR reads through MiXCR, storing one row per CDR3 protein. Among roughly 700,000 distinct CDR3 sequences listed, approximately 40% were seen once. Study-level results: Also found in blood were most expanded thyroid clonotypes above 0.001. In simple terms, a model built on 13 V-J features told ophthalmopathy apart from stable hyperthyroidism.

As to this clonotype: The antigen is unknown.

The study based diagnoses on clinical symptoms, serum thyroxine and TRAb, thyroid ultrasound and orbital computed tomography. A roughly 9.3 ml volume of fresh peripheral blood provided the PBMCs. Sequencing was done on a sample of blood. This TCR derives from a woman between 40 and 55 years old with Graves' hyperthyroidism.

CDR3: CSVKPGQGAREKLFF. The CDR3 nucleotides are TGCAGCGTGAAACCGGGACAGGGGGCACGGGAAAAACTGTTTTTT. The rearrangement joins TRBV29-1 to TRBJ1-4; 12 bases fit TRBD1. Germline V CDR1 and CDR2: SQVTM, ANQGSEA. V was pared by 6 bases and J by 8 bases, with 10 bases of the junction left unmatched. The CDR3 sequence is 15 residues long. Filled out from reference TRBV29-1 and TRBJ1-4, the complete variable domain reads SAVISQKPSRDICQRGTSLTIQCQVDSQVTMMFWYRQQPGQSLTLIATANQGSEATYESGFVIDKFPISRPNLTFSTLTVSNMSPEDSSIYLCSVKPGQGAREKLFFGSGTQLSVL.